This T cell receptor beta chain was captured in a study of regulatory T cells in long-lasting Graves disease (dated by TCRdb to about 2021). Describing the broader study: Antithyroid drugs had been taken for less than 3 months by newly diagnosed Graves' disease patients. Persistent Graves' disease patients were compared with newly diagnosed Graves' disease patients by peripheral blood TCR sequencing and RNA sequencing. The study took place in China and was registered as a clinical trial. TCR sequencing covered some 13 persistent and around 20 newly diagnosed Graves' disease patients, some 35 samples in total. Study-wide conclusions, independent of this receptor: A larger number of public clonotypes was shared among persistent patients (around 2,500) than among newly diagnosed patients (roughly 980). Only peripheral blood was studied, because thyroid tissue, the primary lesion, was inaccessible. Only the TCR beta chain was sequenced and analyzed. Compared with newly diagnosed patients, patients with persistent Graves' disease had lower TCR Shannon entropy and fewer highly expanded clones, which suggests clonal expansion. Preferential use of TRBV28, TRBJ1-2 and TRBJ2-5 was observed in persistent disease, whereas TRBV20-1 and TRBJ2-1 were favored in newly diagnosed disease. As a limitation, the authors acknowledged that the small sample size may reduce accuracy.

From a lookup of the germline V gene, CDR1 and CDR2 are LGHNT and FRNRAP. V loses 1 base of germline sequence and J loses 11 bases, and the interval between the two ends is 9 bases. Counted from cysteine to phenylalanine, this CDR3 has 12 amino acids. The DNA shown is the 36-base CDR3, in frame from base 1. There are many counts of this clonotype. Its antigen remains unidentified. Per-base qualities were not stored, and no clone one base away is much larger. The library was built by means of multiplex PCR. The sequencer listed for this sample is Illumina HiSeq 4000. iRepertoire HTBI primers and Arm-PCR amplification of CDR3 regions were used to construct TCR beta libraries. Before sequencing, the PCR products underwent gel purification. Turning to the authors' computational methods: Gene usage analysis of CDR3 amino acid clonotypes used the roughly 60 TRBV and approximately 13 TRBJ segments found across samples. COPE and FqMerger were used to merge the filtered high-quality paired reads into contigs. Contigs were aligned with BLAST to IMGT TRBV, TRBD and TRBJ reference genes, and CDR3 was defined per IMGT. Any clonotype with a frequency above 0.1% was counted as a highly expanded clone. Shannon entropy was used to measure repertoire diversity, and the Gini coefficient was used to measure V-J evenness. A clonotype was considered public if more than one individual shared it. TCRdb cleaned the public reads at Q25 with fastp, built clones with MiXCR and kept in-frame beta chains. CDR3 protein duplicates are merged, each entry listing the most common genes and DNA. The V and J calls were determined by TCRdb, not by the authors. For this sample the table gives about 470,000 distinct CDR3 sequences, of which 15% were detected only once. 16% of the sample belongs to the ten largest clones.

The time point label, read with the paper, signifies: newly diagnosed GD, antithyroid drugs for less than 3 months. RNA was extracted from PBMCs in TRIzol for both TCR sequencing and RNA sequencing. Graves' disease was diagnosed according to American Thyroid Association guidelines. Patients were recruited from an endocrinology department in Xi'an, China. From each patient, around 9 milliliters of peripheral blood was collected into an EDTA anticoagulant tube. PBMCs were isolated by Ficoll Paque Plus density gradient separation without further T cell sorting. RNA quality was checked with an Agilent 2100 Bioanalyzer and agarose gel, and concentration with a NanoDrop 2000. These data also featured in a second study, about T cells in Graves' hyperthyroidism and ophthalmopathy. As the second study states: Stable Graves' hyperthyroidism was defined as the absence of progression to ophthalmopathy over 18 months of follow-up. Hyperthyroidism patients were newly diagnosed, with disease duration under 2 months, and aged 18 to 65 years. The study excluded patients with uncontrolled infections, other autoimmune diseases, pregnancy or lactation. Diagnoses relied on clinical symptoms, serum thyroxine and TRAb, thyroid ultrasound and orbital computed tomography. The first round of RT-PCR for the TCR CDR3 was performed with the HTBI primer set and the Qiagen OneStep RT-PCR kit. Most expanded thyroid clonotypes (frequency above 0.001) were also found in blood, which suggests that blood repertoires may mirror thyroid immune responses. Ophthalmopathy was separated from stable hyperthyroidism by a 13 V-J signature model, with approximately 86% sensitivity and roughly 81% specificity obtained in cross-validation and 80%/75% obtained in testing. During validation, the model predicted progression to ophthalmopathy a median of about 5.9 months ahead of onset, with almost 71% sensitivity and less than 85% specificity. To identify TCR V-J signatures that set the groups apart, the researchers used a discovery cohort of 100 patients, made up of roughly 45 with Graves' ophthalmopathy and about 60 with stable Graves' hyperthyroidism. Prospective prediction of ophthalmopathy was tested in an independent validation cohort consisting of 18 hyperthyroidism patients and 15 or so patients who later progressed to ophthalmopathy. The roughly 90 discovery patients were divided at random into training and test sets in a 7:3 ratio. In more than five Graves' hyperthyroidism patients, the study also compared T-cell repertoires from thyroid tissue with T-cell repertoires from blood. Once sampling was done, hyperthyroidism patients were given methimazole at a starting dose of 30 mg daily, whereas ophthalmopathy patients were given high-dose intravenous methylprednisolone. The libraries were constructed in a second round of multiplex PCR and then size-selected and purified. Libraries were sequenced paired-end with 100 bp reads on an Illumina HiSeq2000. SOAPnuke was used to process the raw data, throwing out any read that contained adapters or uncalled bases, had a mean Phred below 15, or lacked an exact constant-primer or identifier match. High-quality paired reads were merged using COPE v1.2.5, and each unique nucleotide sequence was defined as a clonotype. MiTCR v1.1 was used to align the clonotypes against IMGT TRBV, TRBD and TRBJ reference segments. Analysis was restricted to V-J combinations with a frequency above 0.0001, which covered 99.2% of repertoires. A TCS score was defined as the ratio of F50 (clonal expansion) to E x V (chaos), with BLOSUM62-based TCRdist applied between CDR3 peptides within each V-J. Welch's t-statistics and random forest reduced around 550 V-J features to roughly 13, which were used in a naive Bayes classifier (R e1071). No statistical method was used to fix the sample size in advance, and group allocation was not hidden from the investigators. The paper describes TCR Vbeta CDR3 sequencing of 130 to 150 peripheral blood samples, made up of roughly 40 ophthalmopathy patients, over 70 hyperthyroidism patients and approximately 17 progressor patients.

This specimen was peripheral blood mononuclear cells (PBMCs), taken at new diagnosis, from a patient treated with antithyroid drugs. The source is a woman aged 25-40 years with Graves disease. Donor details come from another sample of the same person, matched by shared clones. The V and J segments used are TRBV12-5 and TRBJ1-5; the D gene lacks a confident call. CDR3 loop: CASGLGTFAQHF. The DNA sequence is TGTGCTAGTGGTTTGGGGACGTTCGCCCAGCATTTT. The entire variable domain, with the stretches around the CDR3 drawn from the reference TRBV12-5 and TRBJ1-5 proteins, is DARVTQTPRHKVTEMGQEVTMRCQPILGHNTVFWYRQTMMQGLELLAYFRNRAPLDDSGMPKDRFSAEMPDATLATLKIQPSEPRDSAVYFCASGLGTFAQHFGDGTRLSIL.